This TCR beta chain was recovered during a study of neurological immune-mediated disorders. Study-level results: None of the CDR3 amino acid sequences found in expanded clones was shared across subjects. This suggests that the TCR-beta repertoires were private in all groups.

In each sequencing run, over 160 million TCR-beta sequences were generated from 15-18 subjects. TCRdb re-analysed the 5' RACE reads in MiXCR, keeping a single row per CDR3 protein. The table has 80,000 or so distinct CDR3 sequences, about 9.7% seen once. 2 million PBMCs stored at -80 C were the source of the unsorted libraries. This clonotype was seen ten or more times. Its antigen is unidentified. Germline trimming cut 5 bases from V and 2 bases from J; bases unmatched to any gene: 7. Germline-derived CDR1 and CDR2 are DFQATT and SNEGSKA (reference sequence). The CDR3 has 17 amino acids. The receptor comes from a man in his forties or fifties in good health. The sample taken for sequencing was PBMCs. The chain uses TRBV20-1 and TRBJ2-2, with 14 bases identical to TRBD2. The chain's CDR3 is CSALPGLAGANTGELFF. Here the CDR3 DNA reads TGCAGTGCTTTGCCGGGACTAGCGGGGGCAAACACCGGGGAGCTGTTTTTT.